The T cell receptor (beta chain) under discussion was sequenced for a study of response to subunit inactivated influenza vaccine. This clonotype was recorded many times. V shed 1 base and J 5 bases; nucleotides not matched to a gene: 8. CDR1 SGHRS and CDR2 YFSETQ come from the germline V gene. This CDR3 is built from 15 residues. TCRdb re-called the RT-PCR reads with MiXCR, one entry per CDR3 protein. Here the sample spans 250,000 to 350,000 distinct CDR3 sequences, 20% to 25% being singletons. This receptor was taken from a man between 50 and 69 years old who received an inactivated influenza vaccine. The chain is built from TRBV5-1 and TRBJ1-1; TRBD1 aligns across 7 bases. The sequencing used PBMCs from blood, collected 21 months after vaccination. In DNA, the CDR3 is TGCGCCAGCAGCTTGCGAGTAGGGGGCGAAACTGAAGCTTTCTTT. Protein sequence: CASSLRVGGETEAFF. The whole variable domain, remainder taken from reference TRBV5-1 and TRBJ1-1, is KAGVTQTPRYLIKTRGQQVTLSCSPISGHRSVSWYQQTPGQGLQFLFEYFSETQRNKGNFPGRFSGRQFSNSRSEMNVSTLELGDSALYLCASSLRVGGETEAFFGQGTRLTVV.